One sample yielded the 2 T cell receptor beta chains listed below, sequenced in a study of identical twins. TCRdb itself ran the 5' RACE reads through MiXCR, one entry per CDR3 protein. The sample carries more than 1.5 million distinct CDR3 sequences, roughly a third recorded once. Sequencing was carried out using cord blood. Receptors were obtained from a newborn girl in good health.

This chain joins TRBV7-2 and TRBJ2-1; 10 nucleotides match TRBD2. The V and J ends lost 6 bases and 4 bases, in that order; junction bases with no gene match: 6. Germline V lookup: CDR1 SGHTA, CDR2 FQGNSA. The CDR3 has 15 residues. In nucleotides, the CDR3 is TGTGCCAGCAGTCGTAGTAGCGGGAGGTACAATGAGCAGTTCTTC. Translation: CASSRSSGRYNEQFF.

This clonotype has more than one count but fewer than ten. This chain joins TRBV7-9 and TRBJ1-2, with 7 bases fitting TRBD1. V was pared by 4 bases and J by 0 bases, with 5 bases of the junction left unmatched. This CDR3 spans 15 amino acids. Germline V gene lookup returns CDR1 SEHNR and CDR2 FQNEAQ (reference sequence). The CDR3 here is CASSSNRGTNYGYTF. The CDR3 nucleotides are TGTGCCAGCAGCTCCAACAGGGGCACTAACTATGGCTACACCTTC.